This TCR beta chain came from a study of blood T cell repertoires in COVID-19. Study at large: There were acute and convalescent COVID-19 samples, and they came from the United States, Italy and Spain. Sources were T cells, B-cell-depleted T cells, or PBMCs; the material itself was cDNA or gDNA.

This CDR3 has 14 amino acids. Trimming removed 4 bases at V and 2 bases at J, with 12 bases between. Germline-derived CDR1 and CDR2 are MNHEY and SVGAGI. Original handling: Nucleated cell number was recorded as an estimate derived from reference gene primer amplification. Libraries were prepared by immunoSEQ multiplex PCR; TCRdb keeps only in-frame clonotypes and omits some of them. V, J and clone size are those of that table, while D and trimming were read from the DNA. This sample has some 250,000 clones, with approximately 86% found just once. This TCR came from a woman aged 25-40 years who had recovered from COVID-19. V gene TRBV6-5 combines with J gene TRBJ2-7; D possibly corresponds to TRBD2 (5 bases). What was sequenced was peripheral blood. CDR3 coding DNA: TGTGCCAGCAGTTTTGGCACCGGGGCCTACGAGCAGTACTTC. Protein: CASSFGTGAYEQYF.